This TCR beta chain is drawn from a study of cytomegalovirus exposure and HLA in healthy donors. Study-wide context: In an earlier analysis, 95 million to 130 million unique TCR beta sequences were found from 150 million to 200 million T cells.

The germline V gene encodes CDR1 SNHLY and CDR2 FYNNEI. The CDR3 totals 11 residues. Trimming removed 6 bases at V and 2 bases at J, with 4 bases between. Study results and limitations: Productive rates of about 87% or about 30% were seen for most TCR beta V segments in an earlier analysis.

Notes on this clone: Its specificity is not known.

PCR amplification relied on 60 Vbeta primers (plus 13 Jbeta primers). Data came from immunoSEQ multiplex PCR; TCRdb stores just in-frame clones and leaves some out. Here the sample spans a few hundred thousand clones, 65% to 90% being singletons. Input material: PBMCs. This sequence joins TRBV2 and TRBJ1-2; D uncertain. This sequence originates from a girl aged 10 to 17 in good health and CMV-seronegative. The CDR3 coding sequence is TGTGCCAGCAGGTCGAACTATGGCTACACCTTC. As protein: CASRSNYGYTF.